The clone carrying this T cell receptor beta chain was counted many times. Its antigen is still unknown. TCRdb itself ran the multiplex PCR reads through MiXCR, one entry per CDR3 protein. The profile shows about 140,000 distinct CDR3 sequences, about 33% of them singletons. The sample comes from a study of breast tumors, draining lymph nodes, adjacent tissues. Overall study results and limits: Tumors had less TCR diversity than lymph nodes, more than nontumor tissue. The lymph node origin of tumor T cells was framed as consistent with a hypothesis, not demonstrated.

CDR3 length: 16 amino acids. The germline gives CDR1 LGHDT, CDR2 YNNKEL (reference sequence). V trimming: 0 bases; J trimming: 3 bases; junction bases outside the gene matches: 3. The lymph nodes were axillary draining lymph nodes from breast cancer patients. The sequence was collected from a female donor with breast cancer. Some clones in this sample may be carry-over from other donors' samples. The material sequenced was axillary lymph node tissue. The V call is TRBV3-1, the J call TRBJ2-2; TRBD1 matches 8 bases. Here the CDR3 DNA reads TGTGCCAGCAGCCAAGAGACAGGGGAGGACACCGGGGAGCTGTTTTTT. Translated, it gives CASSQETGEDTGELFF.